The clone carrying this TCR beta chain was picked up many times. Its antigen is unknown. As the template, RNA transcripts were used to amplify TCR beta CDR3 regions. Second-round multiplex PCR followed a first-round RT-PCR using HTBI primers. A single record per CDR3 protein comes from TCRdb applying MiXCR to the multiplex PCR reads. The repertoire holds about 210,000 distinct CDR3 sequences, with over 25% as singletons. The entry originates in a study of Graves' ophthalmopathy and Graves' hyperthyroidism. The germline gives CDR1 SQVTM, CDR2 ANQGSEA. The ends lost 6 bases at V and 6 bases at J; junction bases unmatched: 11. The CDR3 runs to 14 residues. Having ophthalmopathy, the donors showed moderate-to-severe activity, CAS ≥3 and NOSPECS ≥4, with disease lasting under 3 months. Findings and limits, study-wide: Blood also carried most expanded thyroid clonotypes exceeding 0.001 frequency. Ophthalmopathy versus stable hyperthyroidism: 13-signature model gave about 87% sensitivity, 75% to 82% specificity.

The receptor was isolated from a man aged 45-60 years with Graves' ophthalmopathy. The V call is TRBV29-1, the J call TRBJ1-5, with TRBD1 matching 7 bases. The sequencing sample was made of peripheral blood. The CDR3 DNA reads as TGCAGCGTCCTGACAGGGTTGGTGGGTCAGCCCCAGCATTTT. Protein: CSVLTGLVGQPQHF.